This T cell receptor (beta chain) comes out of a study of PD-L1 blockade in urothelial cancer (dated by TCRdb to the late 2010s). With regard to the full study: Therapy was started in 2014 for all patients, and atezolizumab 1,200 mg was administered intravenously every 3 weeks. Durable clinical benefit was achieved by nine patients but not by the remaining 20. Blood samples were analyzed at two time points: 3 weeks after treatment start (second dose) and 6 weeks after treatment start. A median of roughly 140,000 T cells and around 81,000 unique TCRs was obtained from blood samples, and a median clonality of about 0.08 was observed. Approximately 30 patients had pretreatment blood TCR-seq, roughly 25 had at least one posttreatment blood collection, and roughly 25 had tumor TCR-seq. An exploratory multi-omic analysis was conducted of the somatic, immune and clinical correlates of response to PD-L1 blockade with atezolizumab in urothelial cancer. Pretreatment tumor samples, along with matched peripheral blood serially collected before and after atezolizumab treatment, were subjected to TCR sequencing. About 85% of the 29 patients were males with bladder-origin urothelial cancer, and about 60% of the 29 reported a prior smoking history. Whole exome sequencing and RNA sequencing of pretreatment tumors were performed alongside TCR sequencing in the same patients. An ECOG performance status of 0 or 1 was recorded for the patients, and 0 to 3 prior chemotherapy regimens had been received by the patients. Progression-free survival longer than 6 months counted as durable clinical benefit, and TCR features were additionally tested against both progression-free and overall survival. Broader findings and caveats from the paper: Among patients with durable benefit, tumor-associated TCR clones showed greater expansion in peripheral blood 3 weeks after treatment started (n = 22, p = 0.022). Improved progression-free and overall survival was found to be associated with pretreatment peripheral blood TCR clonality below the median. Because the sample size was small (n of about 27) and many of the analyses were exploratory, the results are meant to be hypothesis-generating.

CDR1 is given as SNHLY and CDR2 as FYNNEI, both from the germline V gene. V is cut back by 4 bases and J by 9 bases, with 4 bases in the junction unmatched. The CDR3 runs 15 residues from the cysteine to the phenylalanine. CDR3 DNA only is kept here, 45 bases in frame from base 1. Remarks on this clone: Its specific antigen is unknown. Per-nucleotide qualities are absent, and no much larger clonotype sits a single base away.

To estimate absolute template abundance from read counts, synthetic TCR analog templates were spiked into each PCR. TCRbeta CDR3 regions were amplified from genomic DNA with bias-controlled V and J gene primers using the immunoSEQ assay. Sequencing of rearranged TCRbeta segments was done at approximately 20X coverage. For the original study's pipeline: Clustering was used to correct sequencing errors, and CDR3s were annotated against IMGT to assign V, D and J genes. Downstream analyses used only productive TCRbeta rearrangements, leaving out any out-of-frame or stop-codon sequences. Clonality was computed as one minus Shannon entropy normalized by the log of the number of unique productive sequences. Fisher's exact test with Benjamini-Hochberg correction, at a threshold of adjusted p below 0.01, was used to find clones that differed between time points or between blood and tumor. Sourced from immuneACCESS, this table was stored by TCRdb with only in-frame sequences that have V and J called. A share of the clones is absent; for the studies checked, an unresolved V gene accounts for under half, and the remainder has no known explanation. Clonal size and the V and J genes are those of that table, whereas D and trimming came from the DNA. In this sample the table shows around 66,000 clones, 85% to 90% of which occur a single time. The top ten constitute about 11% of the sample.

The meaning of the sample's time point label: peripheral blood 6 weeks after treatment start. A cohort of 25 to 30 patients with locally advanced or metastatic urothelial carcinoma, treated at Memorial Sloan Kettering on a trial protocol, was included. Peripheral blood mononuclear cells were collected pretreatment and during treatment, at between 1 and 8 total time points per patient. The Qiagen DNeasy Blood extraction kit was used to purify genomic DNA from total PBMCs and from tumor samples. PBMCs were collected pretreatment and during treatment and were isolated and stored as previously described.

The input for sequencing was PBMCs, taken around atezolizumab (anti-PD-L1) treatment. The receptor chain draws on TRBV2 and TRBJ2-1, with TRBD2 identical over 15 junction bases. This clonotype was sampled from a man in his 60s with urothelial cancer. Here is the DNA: TGTGCCAGCAGTGGGACTAGCGGGAGGGCCGGTGAGCAGTTCTTC. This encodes CASSGTSGRAGEQFF.